This T cell receptor beta chain was sequenced in a study of beta chain features in type 1 diabetes. The CDR3 totals 16 residues. Germline V CDR1 and CDR2: LGHNA, YNFKEQ. Germline trimming cut 3 bases from V and 2 bases from J; bases unmatched to any gene: 2. As concerns this clone: Antigen: not known.

Study-level results: Type 1 diabetes patients showed fewer insertions and more deletions at VDJ junctions. When Type 1 diabetes patients were examined, their TCRB CDR3s proved moderately but significantly shorter in all four CD4+ subsets.

What was sequenced were expressed TCRB transcripts, since all of the isolated RNA had been reverse transcribed. Samples of naive, central memory and regulatory T cells yielded a mean of around 3.5 million reads. The table came from immunoSEQ multiplex PCR; TCRdb's copy has only in-frame clones and leaves some out. The sample consists of 140,000 to 150,000 clones, more than 9% of them appearing once. The sample was naive CD4+ T cells from blood. This chain uses TRBV4-2 with TRBJ2-3, with TRBD2 identical over 13 bases. The sequence was collected from a young man in good health. The CDR3 DNA reads TGTGCCAGCAGCCAGACTAGCGGGGGGACCACAGATACGCAGTATTTT. This encodes CASSQTSGGTTDTQYF.